The 6 T cell receptor beta chains in this list originate from one sample, sequenced in a study of cytomegalovirus exposure and HLA in healthy donors. Amplification used 60 Vbeta primers and 13 Jbeta primers. Measured with immunoSEQ multiplex PCR; TCRdb has only the in-frame clones, and not every one. Of 210,000 or so clones in the sample, approximately 82% were seen once. The material sequenced was PBMCs. The receptors come from a man between 18 and 29 years old in good health and CMV-seronegative.

The chain has TRBV2 and TRBJ1-5, with D tentatively TRBD1 (5 bases). V dropped 6 bases and J dropped 3 bases, with 15 bases sitting between them. The germline V gene encodes CDR1 SNHLY and CDR2 FYNNEI. The CDR3 contains 15 residues. The CDR3 protein is CASREGLRDNQPQHF. The CDR3 coding sequence is TGTGCCAGCAGGGAGGGGCTCAGGGACAATCAGCCCCAGCATTTT.

The V call is TRBV7-8, the J call TRBJ1-2, with D possibly being TRBD1 (6 bases). CDR3 length: 14 amino acids. Germline CDR1 reads SGHVS; CDR2 reads FQNEAQ. The V end lost 8 bases, the J end lost 3 bases, and 16 bases lay between the germline ends. CDR3 in amino acids: CASGQGIVDYGYTF. CDR3 nucleotides: TGTGCCAGCGGTCAGGGGATTGTAGACTATGGCTACACCTTC.

The rearrangement uses TRBV18 and TRBJ2-5; D is unclear. The CDR3 spans 15 residues. Germline V gene data show CDR1 as KGHSH and CDR2 as LQKENI. Trimming stripped 2 bases from V and 1 base from J, with 11 bases between. The CDR3 DNA reads as TGTGCCAGCTCACCAATAGTCACGCGCCAAGAGACCCAGTACTTC. As protein: CASSPIVTRQETQYF.

The V gene is TRBV5-4, the J gene TRBJ2-7; TRBD2 matches at 7 bases. V lost 3 bases and J lost 5; bases outside the gene matches: 11. The CDR3 runs 15 residues. Germline V gene data show CDR1 as SGHNT and CDR2 as YYREEE (reference sequence). CDR3 DNA: TGTGCCAGCAGCTCGATACTGACCGGACTAGACGAGCAGTACTTC. Protein product: CASSSILTGLDEQYF.

On this clone itself: A junction end diverges from the germline sequence, so it may reflect a read error. This sequence joins TRBV7-9 and TRBJ2-3, with D maybe TRBD2 (5 bases). This CDR3 contains 13 residues. Germline V gene data show CDR1 as SEHNR and CDR2 as FQNEAQ (reference sequence). The CDR3 is CSSKSGLADTQYF. In nucleotides, the CDR3 is TGTTCCAGTAAGAGTGGGTTAGCGGATACGCAGTATTTT.

The J gene is TRBJ1-1, the V gene TRBV7-9; no clear D gene. V lost 1 base, J lost 0 bases, and 9 bases lay in between. The CDR3 spans 15 residues. Germline loops: CDR1 SEHNR, CDR2 FQNEAQ (reference sequence). In nucleotides, the CDR3 is TGTGCCAGCAGCTTAGACGGGGTTCTGAACACTGAAGCTTTCTTT. Protein sequence: CASSLDGVLNTEAFF.